These 14 T cell receptor beta chains were all obtained from the same sample, sequenced in a study of CD8+CD57+ T cells in acquired aplastic anemia (dated by TCRdb to between 2018 and 2020). Expansion of CD8+CD57+ cells had been shown by flow cytometry in the patients chosen for sequencing. TCRdb records Illumina HiSeq 2000 as the sequencer. Genomic DNA served as template for TCR beta VDJ combination and CDR3 sequence profiling. The public reads were run again by TCRdb, first through fastp at Q25 and then through MiXCR, and only productive beta chains were kept. Rows are unified per CDR3 protein, each entry keeping the most common DNA and genes. The sample table shows a few hundred thousand distinct CDR3 sequences, and 40% to 60% are seen once. Roughly 21% of the sample is held by the ten biggest clonotypes. The sequenced sample consisted of sorted CD4+, CD8+, or CD8+CD57+ T cells (not recorded which) from PBMCs. All receptors come from a human donor with aplastic anemia.

This clonotype came up many times. This rearrangement joins TRBV19 to TRBJ1-4; D unresolved. Germline loops: CDR1 LNHDA, CDR2 SQIVND (reference sequence). V shed 7 bases and J shed 0 bases, with 9 bases lying between them. The CDR3 consists of 14 residues. The CDR3, as DNA: TGTGCCAGTAACGGGCAGACAACTAATGAAAAACTGTTTTTT. This gives the protein CASNGQTTNEKLFF.

A single count supports this clonotype. The chain carries TRBV5-4 and TRBJ2-3, with 10 bases matching TRBD2. Germline-derived CDR1 and CDR2 are SGHNT and YYREEE (reference sequence). This CDR3 comprises 17 residues. Trimming took 4 bases from V and 1 from J; bases not matched to a gene: 9. The DNA for the CDR3 is TGTGCCAGCAGCCTAGCAGGAGCGGGGGGGGGCACAGATACGCAGTATTTT. Its translation: CASSLAGAGGGTDTQYF.

This clonotype was seen only a few times. The chain combines TRBV6-1 with TRBJ1-3; tentative D call: TRBD1 (6 bases). Germline-derived CDR1 and CDR2 are MNHNS and SASEGT. Trimming stripped 6 bases from V and 3 bases from J, with 18 bases between. The CDR3 is made up of 16 amino acids. The CDR3 is CASRGGGRSFGNTIYF. In DNA form, the CDR3 reads TGTGCCAGCAGGGGTGGGGGCAGGTCCTTTGGAAACACCATATATTTT.

The genes are TRBV12-3 or TRBV12-4 and TRBJ1-1, with D unclear. Trimming cost V 5 bases and J 11 bases, with 6 bases left between them. The CDR3 is 9 residues long. The CDR3 sequence is CASSDSAFF. The CDR3 DNA is TGTGCCAGCAGTGACTCGGCTTTCTTT.

On this clonotype: A much larger clone lies a single base off, so this may be a read error. The chain uses TRBV7-3 and TRBJ2-3; 11 bases map to TRBD2. Germline CDR1 SGHTA, CDR2 FQGTGA. The CDR3 is 16 amino acids. In nucleotides, the CDR3 is TGTGCCAGCGGCTTTAGCGGGGGGGAGGGAACAGATACGCAGTATTTT. This codes for CASGFSGGEGTDTQYF.

This chain uses TRBV20-1 with TRBJ1-2; D is ambiguous. The CDR3 has 14 residues. Germline lookup yields CDR1 DFQATT and CDR2 SNEGSKA (reference sequence). V shed 3 bases and J shed 4 bases, with 15 bases lying between them. This CDR3 reads CSASTSHGPYGYTF. Written as DNA, the CDR3 is TGCAGTGCTAGTACGTCACATGGACCCTATGGCTACACCTTC.

This chain joins TRBV19 and TRBJ1-2; TRBD1 matches 8 bases. With V trimmed by 8 bases and J by 7 bases, 9 bases remained unmatched. Germline-derived CDR1 and CDR2 are LNHDA and SQIVND (reference sequence). The CDR3 covers 13 residues. As DNA, the CDR3 is TGTGCCAGTCTAAGACAGGGGCAGGGTGGCTACACCTTC. Protein product: CASLRQGQGGYTF.

On this clonotype itself: A read error may produce the germline difference seen at one junction end. V usage is TRBV2 and J usage is TRBJ2-7, with 8 bases lining up with TRBD1. CDR3 length: 14 amino acids. Looked up from germline, CDR1 is SNHLY and CDR2 is FYNNEI. Written as DNA, the CDR3 is TGTGCCAGCAGGAGACAGGGGATAATCGACGAGCTGTACTTC. Encoded protein: CASRRQGIIDELYF. The full variable domain, its missing parts supplied by reference TRBV2 and TRBJ2-7, is EPEVTQTPSHQVTQMGQEVILRCVPISNHLYFYWYRQILGQKVEFLVSFYNNEISEKSEIFDDQFSVERPDGSNFTLKIRSTKLEDSAMYFCASRRQGIIDELYFGPGTRLTVT.

This clonotype was found many times. The gene calls are TRBV11-2 and TRBJ2-1; D is ambiguous. In germline, CDR1 is SGHAT, CDR2 FQNNGV. Between the trimmed V and J ends, which lost 0 bases and 0 bases, there was a span of 6 bases. The CDR3 is made up of 15 amino acids. The CDR3 loop is CASSLDYGSYNEQFF. The CDR3 coding sequence is TGTGCCAGCAGCTTAGATTACGGCTCCTACAATGAGCAGTTCTTC. Drawing the rest from reference TRBV11-2 and TRBJ2-1, the complete variable domain is EAGVAQSPRYKIIEKRQSVAFWCNPISGHATLYWYQQILGQGPKLLIQFQNNGVVDDSQLPKDRFSAERLKGVDSTLKIQPAKLEDSAVYLCASSLDYGSYNEQFFGPGTRLTVL.

V gene TRBV2 combines with J gene TRBJ1-6; D is unresolved. There are 13 residues in the CDR3. Trimming cost V 6 bases and J 5 bases, with 8 bases left between them. CDR1 SNHLY and CDR2 FYNNEI come from the germline V gene. The CDR3 reads CASRSRDNSPLHF. The DNA for the CDR3 is TGTGCCAGCAGATCACGGGATAATTCACCCCTCCACTTT.

This clonotype was detected once. This chain links TRBV6-2 or TRBV6-3 with TRBJ2-7; unclear D gene. Germline V lookup: CDR1 MNHEY, CDR2 SVGEGT. Trimming took 6 bases from V and 7 from J, leaving 10 bases between them. The length of the CDR3 is 11 residues. CDR3 region: CASSSAREQYF. CDR3 coding DNA: TGTGCCAGCAGCTCCGCCCGAGAGCAGTACTTC.

This chain joins TRBV20-1 and TRBJ1-1, with D unclear. CDR1 DFQATT and CDR2 SNEGSKA come from the germline V gene (reference sequence). CDR3 length: 11 amino acids. V was trimmed by 2 bases and J by 8 bases, leaving 9 bases between them. The CDR3 loop is CSARRPQEAFF. Here the CDR3 DNA reads TGCAGTGCTAGAAGACCCCAAGAAGCTTTCTTT.

The V and J genes are TRBV19 and TRBJ2-1; D uncertain. Deletions cut 4 bases from V and 6 bases from J, with 10 bases between. Germline V gene data show CDR1 as LNHDA and CDR2 as SQIVND (reference sequence). The CDR3 consists of 13 residues. CDR3 protein: CASSTPRRNEQFF. CDR3 in DNA: TGTGCCAGTAGTACCCCGAGACGCAATGAGCAGTTCTTC.

This clonotype was seen ten or more times. The V call is TRBV20-1, the J call TRBJ1-5; 8 bases match TRBD1. The CDR3 totals 13 residues. Germline assignment: CDR1 DFQATT and CDR2 SNEGSKA (reference sequence). V shed 5 bases, J shed 2 bases, and the junction held 2 bases outside the gene matches. The CDR3 region is CSALTGGNQPQHF. CDR3 DNA sequence: TGCAGTGCTTTGACAGGGGGCAATCAGCCCCAGCATTTT.